The entry below gives a single TCR beta chain sequence along with its context. What it recognizes is unknown. Amplification used 60 Vbeta primers and 13 Jbeta primers. Profiled with immunoSEQ multiplex PCR; TCRdb holds only in-frame clones, not every one. The table records around 200,000 clones, roughly 79% of them present only once. This record comes from a study of cytomegalovirus exposure and HLA in healthy donors. Study-level findings and limits: Altogether, more than 150 TCR beta chains were recorded as cytomegalovirus-associated.

Germline assignment: CDR1 SNHLY and CDR2 FYNNEI. Trimming cost V 3 bases and J 1 base, with 9 bases left between them. The CDR3 contains 14 residues. Source material: PBMCs. The chain couples TRBV2 to TRBJ1-2; a possible D gene is TRBD1 (6 bases). The clonotype originates from a man younger than 35 in good health and CMV-seronegative. DNA for the CDR3: TGTGCCAGCAGTGAGCTACAGGGTAACTATGGCTACACCTTC. Protein sequence: CASSELQGNYGYTF.